What follows are 28 T cell receptor beta chains derived from one specimen sequenced in a study of blood T cells in healthy people across ages. Then a second PCR, running about 6 to 12 cycles, was carried out with a sample-barcoded 5' primer and a J-beta primer mix. TCRdb itself ran the 5' RACE reads through MiXCR, one entry per CDR3 protein. Found here are some 710,000 distinct CDR3 sequences, around 50% of them singletons; the top ten hold around 18%. The sample taken for sequencing was blood. These receptors were collected from an elderly man in good health.

As regards this clonotype: This may be a read error: a much more frequent sequence differs by one nucleotide. The rearrangement uses TRBV18 and TRBJ1-2, with D tentatively TRBD1 (5 bases). CDR3 length equals 15 residues. Looked up from germline, CDR1 is KGHSH and CDR2 is LQKENI. The CDR3 DNA is TGTGTCAGCTCACCGGAACAGGATTCTAACTATGGCTACACCTTC. Its protein product is CVSSPEQDSNYGYTF.

The chain recombines TRBV29-1 with TRBJ1-1; 8 bases are shared with TRBD1. The germline gives CDR1 SQVTM, CDR2 ANQGSEA. V was pared by 3 bases and J by 4 bases, with 7 bases of the junction left unmatched. This CDR3 is 14 amino acids long. The CDR3 loop is CSVEKTGGSTEAFF. For the CDR3, the DNA is TGCAGCGTTGAGAAAACAGGGGGGAGCACTGAAGCTTTCTTT.

This clonotype was counted a single time. The V gene is TRBV2, the J gene TRBJ2-1; the match to TRBD2 covers 13 bases. The ends lost 6 bases at V and 8 bases at J; junction bases unmatched: 7. CDR1 and CDR2 from the germline V gene are SNHLY and FYNNEI. The CDR3 runs to 15 residues. CDR3 sequence (DNA): TGTGCCAGCAGCCTTACTAGCGGGAGGGTCGATGAGCAGTTCTTC. Encoded protein: CASSLTSGRVDEQFF. Full variable domain (missing parts from reference TRBV2 and TRBJ2-1): EPEVTQTPSHQVTQMGQEVILRCVPISNHLYFYWYRQILGQKVEFLVSFYNNEISEKSEIFDDQFSVERPDGSNFTLKIRSTKLEDSAMYFCASSLTSGRVDEQFFGPGTRLTVL.

J is TRBJ1-3 and V is TRBV20-1, with TRBD1 identical over 10 bases. Germline values: CDR1 DFQATT, CDR2 SNEGSKA (reference sequence). The CDR3 is 16 residues long. The V segment lost 6 bases and the J segment 0 bases; nucleotides outside the gene matches: 8. Written as DNA, the CDR3 is TGCAGTGCACAAGACAGGGGGCTCATCTCTGGAAACACCATATATTTT. Amino acid sequence: CSAQDRGLISGNTIYF.

This clonotype was recorded many times. The V call is TRBV20-1, the J call TRBJ2-1; D remains ambiguous. CDR1 and CDR2 (germline): DFQATT, SNEGSKA (reference sequence). V lost 3 bases and J lost 7, with 13 bases in between. This CDR3 contains 13 residues. CDR3 in amino acids: CSASSFLENEQFF. The CDR3 DNA follows: TGCAGTGCTAGTTCATTTCTGGAAAATGAGCAGTTCTTC.

This clonotype has ten or more counts. CDR3 sequence reads: CSSRDPQETQYF. The DNA for the CDR3 is TGCAGCAGTCGGGACCCCCAAGAGACCCAGTACTTC. The V and J genes are TRBV29-1 and TRBJ2-5; perhaps D is TRBD1 or TRBD2 (5 bases each). The CDR3 runs to 12 residues. In germline, CDR1 is SQVTM, CDR2 ANQGSEA. Trimming pared 8 bases from V and 1 base from J, leaving 11 bases between.

The rearrangement uses TRBV20-1 and TRBJ1-5, with no clear D. The CDR3 covers 11 residues. CDR1 is DFQATT, CDR2 SNEGSKA, per germline (reference sequence). The V gene lost 5 bases and the J gene lost 5 bases, with 7 bases spanning the gap. The CDR3 reads CSAGIDQPQHF. DNA for the CDR3: TGCAGTGCTGGCATTGATCAGCCCCAGCATTTT.

The rearrangement links TRBV7-2 to TRBJ2-3, with 9 bases fitting TRBD2. Germline V lookup: CDR1 SGHTA, CDR2 FQGNSA. The CDR3 spans 16 residues. Unmatched junction bases numbered 12, after V lost 5 bases and J lost 6 bases. CDR3 residues: CASSRPERGEGDTQYF. The CDR3 DNA is TGTGCCAGCAGCCGTCCCGAGCGGGGGGAAGGGGATACGCAGTATTTT.

The chain couples TRBV2 to TRBJ2-7, with D possibly called TRBD1 or TRBD2 (5 bases each). CDR1 SNHLY and CDR2 FYNNEI come from the germline V gene. This CDR3 has 15 amino acids. Trimming shortened V by 2 bases and J by 0 bases, and 11 bases separated the two germline ends. The CDR3 reads CASSEWGKSSYEQYF. CDR3 sequence (DNA): TGTGCCAGCAGTGAATGGGGGAAGAGCTCCTACGAGCAGTACTTC.

This clonotype has more than one count but fewer than ten. One end of the junction is discordant with germline, which a read error may explain. This rearrangement joins TRBV25-1 to TRBJ1-2; D is perhaps TRBD1 (6 bases). The CDR3 is 13 amino acids. Germline V gene data show CDR1 as MGHDK and CDR2 as SYGVNS. CDR3 nucleotides: TGTGCCAGCAGTGCGACAGGCTACTATGGCTGCACCTTC. It codes for CASSATGYYGCTF.

J is TRBJ2-1 and V is TRBV6-6, with 7 nucleotides matching TRBD2. J was trimmed by 5 bases and V by 5 bases; bases with no gene match: 12. The CDR3 length is 16 residues. From germline, CDR1 is MNHNY and CDR2 SVGAGI (reference sequence). This chain's CDR3 is CASSLPAGTSDNEQFF. DNA of the CDR3: TGTGCCAGCAGTCTTCCAGCGGGGACCTCTGACAATGAGCAGTTCTTC.

The chain couples TRBV21-1 to TRBJ1-5. TRBV21-1 is given as a pseudogene. This CDR3 comprises 19 residues. CDR3 nucleotides: TGTGCCAGCAGCAAAGTCCTTAGGCAGGGAGGAGGAAGCAATCAGCCCCAGCATTTT. It yields the protein CASSKVLRQGGGSNQPQHF.

This rearrangement joins TRBV6-5 to TRBJ2-5; 8 bases map to TRBD1. Germline values: CDR1 MNHEY, CDR2 SVGAGI. The CDR3 sequence is 13 residues long. V gave up 5 bases and J gave up 10 bases; unmatched junction bases: 9. The CDR3, as DNA: TGTGCCAGCAGTCCGTCGGCCGGGACAGGCCAGTACTTC. Protein product: CASSPSAGTGQYF.

Concerning this clonotype: This could be a read error, since a much larger clone is one nucleotide away. This sequence joins TRBV6-6 and TRBJ2-1; D perhaps matches TRBD2 (5 bases). The length of the CDR3 is 16 residues. The V gene's germline CDR1 is MNHNY and CDR2 SVGAGI (reference sequence). The CDR3 spells CTSKPPGMSSYNEQFF. In DNA form, the CDR3 reads TGTACCAGCAAACCACCCGGGATGAGCTCCTACAATGAGCAGTTCTTC.

J is TRBJ2-5 and V is TRBV6-1; TRBD2 matches at 12 bases. This CDR3 region has 16 residues. The J segment lost 5 bases and the V segment lost 2 bases, leaving 6 bases of the junction unmatched. Germline V gene sequence: CDR1 MNHNS, CDR2 SASEGT. The CDR3 sequence: CASSEPTSGRRETQYF. CDR3 DNA: TGTGCCAGCAGTGAACCCACTAGCGGGAGGCGGGAGACCCAGTACTTC.

This clonotype came up a few times. V and J are TRBV25-1 and TRBJ2-7, with 9 bases identical to TRBD1. Germline CDR1 MGHDK, CDR2 SYGVNS. Trimming removed 4 bases from V and 3 bases from J; junction bases left unmatched: 4. The CDR3 runs 14 residues. CDR3 in DNA: TGTGCCAGCAGTGGGTGGACAGGGGACTACGAGCAGTACTTC. It is translated as CASSGWTGDYEQYF.

The J gene is TRBJ2-3, the V gene TRBV29-1, with 12 bases identical to TRBD1. The CDR3 spans 12 residues. CDR1 is SQVTM and CDR2 is ANQGSEA in the germline V gene. J was trimmed by 8 bases and V by 7 bases; bases with no gene match: 4. The CDR3 coding sequence is TGCAGCGGGGGACAGGGGGCAGGTACGCAGTATTTT. Residues: CSGGQGAGTQYF.

This chain joins TRBV20-1 and TRBJ2-3; perhaps TRBD1 as D (6 bases). Germline CDR1 DFQATT, CDR2 SNEGSKA (reference sequence). The CDR3 loop spans 14 amino acids. Between the trimmed V and J ends, which lost 6 bases and 2 bases, there was a span of 15 bases. This CDR3 is CSARGFGDTDTQYF. In DNA form, the CDR3 reads TGCAGTGCCAGGGGTTTCGGAGACACAGATACGCAGTATTTT.

Comment on this clonotype: This may arise from a read error, as a much more abundant clone is one base away. This rearrangement joins TRBV7-2 to TRBJ2-1; 10 bases match TRBD2. The CDR3 spans 17 residues. CDR1 and CDR2 from the germline V gene are SGHTA and FQGNSA. For the CDR3, the DNA is TGTGCCTGCAGCTTAGAGCCTAGCGGGAGTTTCGACAATGAGCAGTTCTTC. It is translated as CACSLEPSGSFDNEQFF.

This clonotype was observed a handful of times. J is TRBJ2-5 and V is TRBV11-3; the D gene is possibly TRBD2 (7 bases). This CDR3 has 15 residues. V dropped 2 bases and J dropped 4 bases, with 14 bases sitting between them. The germline gives CDR1 SGHNT, CDR2 YENEEA. CDR3 nucleotide sequence: TGTGCCAGCAGCTTACGGGGGGCAGCTCTAGAGACCCAGTACTTC. Its protein product is CASSLRGAALETQYF.

V is TRBV7-3 and J is TRBJ2-1; 11 nucleotides line up with TRBD2. The junction had 6 bases not matched to a gene; V was cut back by 5 bases and J by 6 bases. This CDR3 contains 15 residues. Germline loops: CDR1 SGHTA, CDR2 FQGTGA. The CDR3 DNA is TGTGCCAGCAGCGCAGGACTAGCGGGCCCCAATGAGCAGTTCTTC. The encoded protein is CASSAGLAGPNEQFF.

The chain couples TRBV28 to TRBJ1-5; perhaps TRBD1 as D (6 bases). The germline V gene encodes CDR1 MDHEN and CDR2 SYDVKM. CDR3 length: 12 residues. V lost 5 bases to trimming and J lost 11 bases, with 13 bases between them. DNA of the CDR3: TGTGCCAGCAGTCCCCCCGAGGGGGCCCAGCATTTT. Translating it yields CASSPPEGAQHF.

V is TRBV20-1 and J is TRBJ2-1, with 7 bases that match TRBD1. The CDR3 length is 16 residues. Trimming took 4 bases from V and 1 from J; bases not matched to a gene: 10. Germline V CDR1 and CDR2: DFQATT, SNEGSKA (reference sequence). The CDR3 DNA reads as TGCAGTGCTATTCCAGGGGGTAGCCTTTCCTACAATGAGCAGTTCTTC. It encodes CSAIPGGSLSYNEQFF.

This clonotype has only a few counts. The rearrangement joins TRBV2 to TRBJ2-5; a possible D gene is TRBD1 (6 bases). This CDR3 is 13 amino acids long. Germline V CDR1 and CDR2: SNHLY, FYNNEI. V lost 7 bases to trimming and J lost 3 bases, with 12 bases between them. Here the CDR3 DNA reads TGTGCCAGCACCCGTAACAGGGAAGAGACCCAGTACTTC. As protein: CASTRNREETQYF.

This clonotype has just a few counts. V usage is TRBV4-3 and J usage is TRBJ2-1; 13 positions agree with TRBD2. The CDR3 loop spans 18 amino acids. V shed 4 bases, J shed 1 base, and the junction held 7 bases outside the gene matches. Per the germline V gene, CDR1 is LGHNA and CDR2 is YSLEER. The CDR3 here is CASSRLLAGGRSYNEQFF. CDR3 nucleotide sequence: TGCGCCAGCAGCCGCCTACTAGCGGGAGGGCGATCCTACAATGAGCAGTTCTTC.

The chain carries TRBV3-1 and TRBJ2-1; possible D gene TRBD2, 6 bases. The CDR3 runs 14 residues. V lost 3 bases and J lost 6, with 12 bases in between. CDR1 LGHDT and CDR2 YNNKEL come from the germline V gene (reference sequence). The CDR3 spells CASSQGPAGNEQFF. CDR3 nucleotides: TGTGCCAGCAGCCAGGGACCAGCGGGCAATGAGCAGTTCTTC.

This clonotype was seen more than once but under ten times. The rearrangement joins TRBV9 to TRBJ2-1, with D possibly TRBD1 on 5 matching bases. CDR1 and CDR2 from the germline V gene are SGDLS and YYNGEE. The CDR3 totals 16 residues. Trimming pared 5 bases from V and 0 bases from J, leaving 15 bases between. The CDR3 loop is CASSAAQANSYNEQFF. CDR3 nucleotides: TGTGCCAGCAGTGCGGCACAGGCTAACTCCTACAATGAGCAGTTCTTC.

This clonotype has only a few counts. The genes are TRBV14 and TRBJ2-2; 13 positions agree with TRBD2. With 4 bases clipped from V and 5 bases from J, the junction kept 7 bases outside the gene matches. Germline CDR1 is SGHDN and CDR2 is FVKESK. The CDR3 totals 17 residues. The chain's CDR3 is CASSRELAGGPTGELFF. CDR3 nucleotides: TGTGCCAGCAGCCGAGAACTAGCGGGAGGGCCTACCGGGGAGCTGTTTTTT.